The table lists the clone carrying this TCR beta chain with a count of one. Its specificity is not known. The CDR3 does not close with the conserved phenylalanine or tryptophan, likely indicating a read error. Per the germline V gene, CDR1 is MNHEY and CDR2 is SVGEGT. With 8 bases removed from V and 2 bases from J, the gap between germline ends came to 9 bases. There are 12 residues in the CDR3. The data originate from a study of blood T cells in healthy people across ages. Study-level information: The template switching approach captured approximately one barcoded beta molecule for every two T cells.

Primers used in a second PCR of about 6 to 11 cycles were a sample-barcoded 5' primer and a J-beta primer mix. Every cDNA molecule carried a tag from a template-switch adaptor bearing 12 random nucleotides. A single record per CDR3 protein comes from TCRdb applying MiXCR to the 5' RACE reads. The table includes around 2 million distinct CDR3 sequences, about two fifths detected once. The study's findings and limits: Naive T cell percentage strongly correlated with TCR beta diversity.

Material for sequencing was blood. The source is a human donor in good health. V and J are TRBV6-2 or TRBV6-3 and TRBJ1-2; D unresolved. CDR3 protein: CASSNSNYGYTV. For the CDR3, the DNA is TGTGCCAGCTCCAACAGCAACTATGGCTACACCGTC.